The 18 T cell receptor beta chains below come from one sample, sequenced in a study of blood T cell repertoires in COVID-19. Libraries were prepared by immunoSEQ multiplex PCR; TCRdb keeps only in-frame clonotypes and omits some of them. The sample includes about 240,000 clones, 86% of them seen just once. The sample consisted of peripheral blood. Receptors were obtained from an elderly man with acute or convalescent COVID-19.

This clone came up a few times. In DNA form, the CDR3 reads TGTGCCAGCAGCCAAATGGGTGGCCGGGGGGGACCTTTCTCTGGAAACACCATATATTTT. Translated, it gives CASSQMGGRGGPFSGNTIYF. The chain joins TRBV4-2 to TRBJ1-3, with TRBD1 as a possible D gene (5 bases). V dropped 2 bases and J dropped 0 bases, with 23 bases sitting between them. From germline, CDR1 is LGHNA and CDR2 YNFKEQ. The CDR3 covers 20 residues.

This chain connects TRBV7-3 to TRBJ2-3; TRBD1 agrees at 8 bases. Trimming took 5 bases from V and 6 from J; bases not matched to a gene: 7. There are 14 residues in the CDR3. From germline, CDR1 is SGHTA and CDR2 FQGTGA. The CDR3 coding sequence is TGTGCCAGCAGCCACAGACAGGGGTTGGATACGCAGTATTTT. This gives the protein CASSHRQGLDTQYF. Supplemented by reference TRBV7-3 and TRBJ2-3, the full variable domain reads GAGVSQTPSNKVTEKGKYVELRCDPISGHTALYWYRQSLGQGPEFLIYFQGTGAADDSGLPNDRFFAVRPEGSVSTLKIQRTERGDSAVYLCASSHRQGLDTQYFGPGTRLTVL.

The V gene is TRBV10-1, the J gene TRBJ2-1, with 13 bases fitting TRBD2. This CDR3 region has 17 residues. CDR1 and CDR2 from the germline V gene are WNHNN and SYGVQD (reference sequence). Trimming cost V 0 bases and J 8 bases; bases outside gene matches: 7. DNA of the CDR3: TGCGCCAGCAGTGAGTCGACTCCCGGACTAGCGGGAGATGAGCAGTTCTTC. It codes for CASSESTPGLAGDEQFF.

V usage is TRBV6-1 and J usage is TRBJ2-4, with D perhaps TRBD1 (6 bases). In germline, CDR1 is MNHNS, CDR2 SASEGT. The CDR3 extends over 19 amino acids. Trimming shortened V by 4 bases and J by 0 bases, and 22 bases separated the two germline ends. As DNA, the CDR3 is TGTGCCAGCAGTGGGACCCCAGGGGCTGTTCCTCTAGCCAAAAACATTCAGTACTTC. Amino acids: CASSGTPGAVPLAKNIQYF.

The chain combines TRBV6-5 with TRBJ1-4, with D perhaps TRBD1 (6 bases). The CDR3 sequence is 15 residues long. V lost 2 bases and J lost 4, with 11 bases in between. In germline, CDR1 is MNHEY, CDR2 SVGAGI. The DNA of the CDR3 is TGTGCCAGCAGTTACGCAGGGGCGAATAATGAAAAACTGTTTTTT. Encoded protein: CASSYAGANNEKLFF.

This chain links TRBV14 with TRBJ1-4; a weak D match, TRBD1 (6 bases). This CDR3 region has 17 residues. CDR1 is SGHDN, CDR2 FVKESK, per germline. Trimming removed 4 bases at V and 4 bases at J, with 19 bases between. The CDR3 DNA follows: TGTGCCAGCAGCCGCGACAGGAACGAGGGATATAATGAAAAACTGTTTTTT. It encodes CASSRDRNEGYNEKLFF. Supplemented by reference TRBV14 and TRBJ1-4, the full variable domain reads EAGVTQFPSHSVIEKGQTVTLRCDPISGHDNLYWYRRVMGKEIKFLLHFVKESKQDESGMPNNRFLAERTGGTYSTLKVQPAELEDSGVYFCASSRDRNEGYNEKLFFGSGTQLSVL.

The rearrangement uses TRBV27 and TRBJ2-7; 8 positions agree with TRBD2. Germline V gene data show CDR1 as MNHEY and CDR2 as SMNVEV (reference sequence). Germline trimming cut 1 base from V and 2 bases from J; bases unmatched to any gene: 7. This CDR3 comprises 16 residues. The DNA for the CDR3 is TGTGCCAGCAGTTTATTTCCGGGACTAGGGACCTACGAGCAGTACTTC. Amino acids: CASSLFPGLGTYEQYF.

The V and J genes are TRBV6-5 and TRBJ1-1; D call uncertain. There are 15 residues in the CDR3. Germline V gives CDR1 MNHEY, CDR2 SVGAGI. Trimming took off 5 bases at V and 0 bases at J, with 13 bases between the two ends. DNA for the CDR3: TGTGCCAGCAGTCTACCCGGTGCCATGAACACTGAAGCTTTCTTT. Translation gives CASSLPGAMNTEAFF.

This chain joins TRBV5-1 and TRBJ2-7, with D possibly TRBD2 on 6 matching bases. V was clipped by 1 base and J by 6 bases, with 17 bases between them. CDR1 is SGHRS, CDR2 YFSETQ, per germline. This CDR3 is built from 15 residues. The CDR3 sequence is CASSLSPRGSGEQYF. CDR3 sequence (DNA): TGCGCCAGCAGCTTGAGCCCACGGGGGTCCGGCGAGCAGTACTTC.

V is TRBV6-5 and J is TRBJ2-1; 13 bases agree with TRBD2. Germline V lookup: CDR1 MNHEY, CDR2 SVGAGI. J was trimmed by 11 bases and V by 7 bases; bases with no gene match: 11. The CDR3 covers 15 residues. CDR3 in amino acids: CASNPLAGGLIKQFF. The CDR3 bases are TGTGCCAGCAACCCACTAGCGGGAGGGCTGATCAAGCAGTTCTTC.

This clone was seen a few times. The rearrangement joins TRBV24-1 to TRBJ1-1; 11 bases map to TRBD1. Germline V CDR1 and CDR2: KGHDR, SFDVKD. V shed 3 bases, J shed 8 bases, and the junction held 7 bases outside the gene matches. The CDR3 extends over 15 amino acids. The CDR3 DNA sequence: TGTGCCACCAGTGATAGGACAGGGGGCAAATCGGAAGCTTTCTTT. Protein product: CATSDRTGGKSEAFF.

Only a few counts were recorded for this clone. CDR3 bases: TGTGCCAGCAGCGACAGACCACCTAACTATGGCTACACCTTC. Translation: CASSDRPPNYGYTF. The chain is built from TRBV6-5 and TRBJ1-2, with a tentative D call TRBD1 (5 bases). The CDR3 has 14 amino acids. V lost 6 bases and J 0 bases, leaving 11 bases between the germline ends. The V gene's germline CDR1 is MNHEY and CDR2 SVGAGI.

The chain joins TRBV18 to TRBJ2-3, with 8 bases fitting TRBD1. The CDR3 extends over 14 amino acids. CDR1 and CDR2 (germline): KGHSH, LQKENI. The V gene end was trimmed by 3 bases and the J gene end by 3 bases; junction bases not matched to a gene: 2. CDR3 loop: CASSPQGATDTQYF. DNA of the CDR3: TGTGCCAGCTCACCTCAGGGGGCGACAGATACGCAGTATTTT.

The genes are TRBV5-1 and TRBJ2-1; 12 nucleotides line up with TRBD2. The length of the CDR3 is 16 residues. J was trimmed by 5 bases and V by 0 bases; bases with no gene match: 3. Germline CDR1 SGHRS, CDR2 YFSETQ. CDR3 nucleotides: TGCGCCAGCAGCTTGGCTAGGACTAGCGGGGACAATGAGCAGTTCTTC. Translating it yields CASSLARTSGDNEQFF. Combining the CDR3 with reference TRBV5-1 and TRBJ2-1 gives the whole variable domain KAGVTQTPRYLIKTRGQQVTLSCSPISGHRSVSWYQQTPGQGLQFLFEYFSETQRNKGNFPGRFSGRQFSNSRSEMNVSTLELGDSALYLCASSLARTSGDNEQFFGPGTRLTVL.

The chain has TRBV3-1 (or the pseudogene TRBV3-2) and TRBJ1-2; the match to TRBD1 covers 8 bases. V trimming: 5 bases; J trimming: 3 bases; junction bases outside the gene matches: 5. The CDR3 has 14 residues. Germline V gene data show CDR1 as LGHDT and CDR2 as YNNKEL (reference sequence). The CDR3 loop reads CASSFGQGDYGYTF. The CDR3, as DNA: TGTGCCAGCAGCTTTGGACAGGGTGACTATGGCTACACCTTC.

The chain links TRBV6-2 or TRBV6-3 to TRBJ2-2; unclear D gene. V lost 4 bases, J lost 5 bases, and 11 bases lay in between. The CDR3 runs 14 residues. Germline assignment: CDR1 MNHEY and CDR2 SVGEGT. CDR3 amino acids: CASSFGRMTGELFF. In nucleotides, the CDR3 is TGTGCCAGCAGTTTCGGCAGGATGACCGGGGAGCTGTTTTTT.

This clone showed up just once. CDR3 loop: CASSRQGLYNSPLHF. The CDR3 bases are TGTGCCAGCAGCCGACAGGGGTTGTATAATTCACCCCTCCACTTT. V is TRBV6-5 and J is TRBJ1-6, with 8 bases lining up with TRBD1. The germline V gene encodes CDR1 MNHEY and CDR2 SVGAGI. The CDR3 covers 15 residues. V lost 6 bases and J lost 4; bases outside the gene matches: 5.

J is TRBJ2-6 and V is TRBV28; possible D gene TRBD1, 6 bases. The V end was cut by 5 bases, the J end by 0 bases, with 11 bases between. This CDR3 has 16 amino acids. The germline V gene encodes CDR1 MDHEN and CDR2 SYDVKM. The CDR3 loop is CASSLYRVSGANVLTF. As DNA, the CDR3 is TGTGCCAGCAGTCTCTACAGGGTCTCTGGGGCCAACGTCCTGACTTTC.